The source of this T cell receptor (beta chain) is a study of T-cell memory formation after mild COVID-19 (dated by TCRdb to about 2021). In the study overall: TCR sequence clusters from the two donors were largely donor specific. Longitudinal TCRalpha and TCRbeta repertoire sequencing tracked T-cell clones expanding and contracting after mild COVID-19 in a couple of donors. Two young, previously healthy adult volunteers, one female and one male, were included in the cohort.

Ficoll-Paque density gradient centrifugation was the method used to isolate PBMCs. Broad study findings and their caveats: SARS-CoV-2 specificity of the second-wave clones peaking on day 37 was not confirmed. Only two mild cases were covered in the study, and larger cohorts including severe cases with pre-infection samples were considered necessary. Contracting CD4+ clones were located mainly in the CM and EM memory subsets, whereas CD8+ clones were found to be enriched in EMRA. The detection of some responding clones in pre-infection memory suggests that pre-existing cross-reactive memory T cells joined the SARS-CoV-2 response. Clones that contracted from day 15 to 85 showed balanced CD4/CD8 phenotypes, whereas a second wave of clones that expanded from day 15 to 37 leaned towards CD4+.

The instrument given in TCRdb is Illumina NovaSeq 6000. TCRalpha and TCRbeta cDNA libraries were constructed by 5'RACE with constant-segment primers, with sample barcodes and unique molecular identifiers being introduced. RNA was extracted from every sample with Trizol reagent. Libraries were amplified in two PCR steps, with a second sample barcode and Illumina TruSeq adapters added in the second step. Libraries were sequenced on an Illumina NovaSeq with 2 x 150 bp paired-end reads. In the original analysis: Reads were demultiplexed and collapsed into UMI-guided consensus sequences with migec v1.2.7. With mixcr v2.1.11, UMI consensuses were aligned to TRA and TRB V and J templates and assembled into clonotypes. A clonotype was counted as expanded or contracted only when both edgeR and NoisET called the clonotype significant, with the noise models trained on biological replicates. For edgeR calls, a false discovery rate-adjusted p below 0.01 and a log2 fold-change threshold of 1 were applied. As an exploratory analysis of dynamics, max-normalized trajectories of the 1000 most abundant clonotypes were examined by PCA with hierarchical clustering. Separately sequenced CD4+ and CD8+ repertoires were used to assign the CD4 or CD8 phenotype of responding clones. Using fastp at Q25 and MiXCR, TCRdb reprocessed the public reads and kept productive beta chains. CDR3 protein duplicates are merged, each entry listing the most common genes and DNA. TCRdb, not the original authors, processed these V and J calls. Recorded for this sample are some 350,000 distinct CDR3 sequences; approximately 16% of them occurred a single time. The ten largest clones represent 20% to 25% of the sample.

This clonotype was counted between two and nine times. The antigen it recognizes is unknown. No base qualities exist here, and no much larger clone lies one base off it. CDR1 and CDR2 are drawn from the germline V gene: ENHRY, SYGVKD. From the cysteine up to the phenylalanine, the CDR3 has a length of 13 residues. Of the read, only the CDR3 DNA is kept; its 39 bases are in frame from base 1. Trimming at the junction amounts to 0 bases on V and 7 bases on J, and the germline ends lie 6 bases apart. The V gene is TRBV10-3 and the J gene is TRBJ2-2; 5 matching bases give a weak D call of TRBD2. The source material was PBMCs or a T cell subset sorted from them (not recorded which). The source is a man between 18 and 29 years old who had mild COVID-19 (a few samples of this study predate the infection). The sample titles of this study are shuffled in the database, so cell type and time point are left out; the donor was told from shared clones. CDR3 reads: CAISESAGGELFF. The DNA sequence is as follows: TGTGCCATCAGTGAGTCGGCGGGCGGGGAGCTGTTTTTT.